The 26 T cell receptor beta chains given below trace back to one sample, sequenced in a study of shared clonotypes between healthy human individuals (dated by TCRdb to 2020 to 2022). CD8 naive samples consisted of CD45RO-negative cells that were positively selected for CCR7, yielding a CD45RA+CCR7+ population without TemRA cells. The receptor library was made with the immunoSEQ multiplex PCR assay. TCRdb retrieved this table from immuneACCESS and kept in-frame rearrangements only. Not all clones are present; in checked studies, unresolved V genes account for under half, and no reason is known for the remainder. This sample is represented by roughly 810,000 clones; just over 95% of them were singletons. The ten largest clones add up to around 0.21% of the sample. The sample comprised naive CD8+ T cells sorted from blood. Sample cell subset or site, as interpreted from the label and publication: CD45RA+CCR7+. All receptors come from a man aged 25-45 years in good health.

The J gene is TRBJ2-3, the V gene TRBV13; no clear D gene. CDR3 length: 12 amino acids. Germline V gene sequence: CDR1 PRHDT, CDR2 FYEKMQ (reference sequence). V lost 5 bases and J 0 bases, leaving 3 bases between the germline ends. The CDR3 bases are TGTGCCAGCAGCCGTAGCACAGATACGCAGTATTTT. Protein product: CASSRSTDTQYF.

The CDR3 coding sequence is TGTGCCAGCAGCTATGGGACGGAAACCACCGGGGAGCTGTTTTTT. Translation: CASSYGTETTGELFF. V usage is TRBV28 and J usage is TRBJ2-2; perhaps D is TRBD1 or TRBD2 (5 bases each). CDR1 and CDR2 from the germline V gene are MDHEN and SYDVKM. Trimming shortened V by 6 bases and J by 4 bases, and 15 bases separated the two germline ends. The CDR3 spans 15 residues.

The rearrangement uses TRBV5-4 and TRBJ2-1, with D unresolved. Trimming left V 0 bases short and J 4 bases short, with 5 bases between. This CDR3 comprises 13 residues. CDR1 is SGHNT and CDR2 is YYREEE in the germline V gene (reference sequence). DNA of the CDR3: TGTGCCAGCAGCTTGGTAGGTTACAATGAGCAGTTCTTC. It specifies CASSLVGYNEQFF.

This chain joins TRBV6-5 and TRBJ2-1; TRBD2 matches at 11 bases. This CDR3 is built from 15 residues. CDR1 MNHEY and CDR2 SVGAGI come from the germline V gene. The V gene end was trimmed by 4 bases and the J gene end by 4 bases; junction bases not matched to a gene: 3. The CDR3 DNA follows: TGTGCCAGCAGTTCCGGGACTAGCGGATACAATGAGCAGTTCTTC. It encodes CASSSGTSGYNEQFF.

The gene calls are TRBV19 and TRBJ2-3, with D tentatively TRBD2 (5 bases). The germline V and J ends were trimmed by 0 bases and 3 bases, with 10 bases remaining between them. The germline gives CDR1 LNHDA, CDR2 SQIVND (reference sequence). The CDR3 loop spans 15 amino acids. The CDR3 nucleotides read TGTGCCAGTAGTATAGATTTGGGAGAAACAGATACGCAGTATTTT. It encodes CASSIDLGETDTQYF.

This chain joins TRBV2 and TRBJ2-7; possibly TRBD2 for D (5 bases). The CDR3 is 12 residues long. Per the germline V gene, CDR1 is SNHLY and CDR2 is FYNNEI. Trimming cost V 8 bases and J 2 bases, with 10 bases left between them. DNA for the CDR3: TGTGCCAGCGTCCGGAGGACCTACGAGCAGTACTTC. It specifies CASVRRTYEQYF.

The V and J genes are TRBV25-1 and TRBJ1-4; D might be TRBD1 (6 bases). The germline gives CDR1 MGHDK, CDR2 SYGVNS. The CDR3 runs to 13 residues. V lost 7 bases to trimming and J lost 7 bases, with 13 bases between them. The CDR3 sequence: CASTEGGGEKLFF. As DNA, the CDR3 is TGTGCCAGCACCGAGGGGGGCGGTGAAAAACTGTTTTTT.

This chain uses TRBV6-6 with TRBJ2-1; TRBD2 might be the D (5 bases). The V gene's germline CDR1 is MNHNY and CDR2 SVGAGI (reference sequence). The ends were cut back, 0 bases at V and 9 bases at J, with 18 bases in the middle. The CDR3 spans 16 residues. CDR3 sequence (DNA): TGTGCCAGCAGTTACTCGATGGAGCCGGGCCGGGGTGAGCAGTTCTTC. Translating it yields CASSYSMEPGRGEQFF.

The gene calls are TRBV29-1 and TRBJ2-1; unclear D gene. V gave up 1 base and J gave up 8 bases, with 15 bases separating them. The CDR3 consists of 14 residues. CDR1 is SQVTM and CDR2 is ANQGSEA in the germline V gene. DNA of the CDR3: TGCAGCGTTGAAGTTCCGGAGCGTTTCTATGAGCAGTTCTTC. The encoded protein is CSVEVPERFYEQFF.

This chain connects TRBV7-9 to TRBJ2-1; D tentatively reads TRBD1 or TRBD2 (5 bases each). This CDR3 is built from 15 residues. Trimming removed 5 bases at V and 5 bases at J, with 16 bases between. CDR1 is SEHNR and CDR2 is FQNEAQ in the germline V gene (reference sequence). The CDR3: CASSPNGGPHNEQFF. The CDR3, as DNA: TGTGCCAGCAGCCCTAATGGGGGACCTCACAATGAGCAGTTCTTC.

This clone is a singleton in its sample. The chain is built from TRBV29-1 and TRBJ1-1; D is unclear. Germline V lookup: CDR1 SQVTM, CDR2 ANQGSEA. V was clipped by 3 bases and J by 4 bases, with 12 bases between them. The CDR3 loop spans 13 amino acids. CDR3 sequence reads: CSVDIPKGTEAFF. CDR3 sequence (DNA): TGCAGCGTTGACATACCAAAAGGCACTGAAGCTTTCTTT.

This rearrangement joins TRBV7-4 to TRBJ2-1, with TRBD2 matching over 10 bases. Losses at the gene ends were 5 bases for V and 12 bases for J; bases not matched to a gene: 16. Germline lookup yields CDR1 SGHVT and CDR2 SQSDAQ. The CDR3 extends over 16 amino acids. The CDR3 nucleotides read TGTGCCAGCAGCGAAGAAGATAGCGGGGGGCCGGATGGGCAGTTCTTC. Translating it yields CASSEEDSGGPDGQFF. Using reference TRBV7-4 and TRBJ2-1 for the parts outside the CDR3, the full variable domain is GAGVSQSPRYKVAKRGRDVALRCDSISGHVTLYWYRQTLGQGSEVLTYSQSDAQRDKSGRPSGRFSAERPERSVSTLKIQRTEQGDSAVYLCASSEEDSGGPDGQFFGPGTRLTVL.

The rearrangement links TRBV9 to TRBJ2-1; 10 bases align to TRBD1. The V gene end was trimmed by 4 bases and the J gene end by 8 bases; junction bases not matched to a gene: 9. Per the germline V gene, CDR1 is SGDLS and CDR2 is YYNGEE. The CDR3 is 15 amino acids. The CDR3 region has the DNA TGTGCCAGCAGCACCCTGACAGGGGGCCGGGATGAGCAGTTCTTC. Translated: CASSTLTGGRDEQFF.

The chain joins TRBV5-1 to TRBJ2-1; 9 bases map to TRBD2. V lost 0 bases and J lost 0; bases outside the gene matches: 10. This CDR3 is built from 19 residues. Germline V gives CDR1 SGHRS, CDR2 YFSETQ. CDR3 sequence reads: CASSLAGGRDENSYNEQFF. CDR3 DNA sequence: TGCGCCAGCAGCTTGGCCGGCGGGAGGGATGAGAACTCCTACAATGAGCAGTTCTTC.

V is TRBV4-1 and J is TRBJ2-7; TRBD1 matches at 7 bases. The V segment lost 1 base and the J segment 0 bases; nucleotides outside the gene matches: 12. The V gene's germline CDR1 is MGHRA and CDR2 YSYEKL. The CDR3 has 18 residues. CDR3 sequence reads: CASSQVSGQGVFSYEQYF. The DNA of the CDR3 is TGCGCCAGCAGCCAAGTCTCGGGCCAGGGGGTGTTCTCCTACGAGCAGTACTTC.

Worth noting for this clone: A read error may produce the germline difference seen at one junction end. The rearrangement uses TRBV15 and TRBJ1-5; D ambiguous. Germline CDR1 and CDR2: LNHNV and YYDKDF (reference sequence). This CDR3 contains 11 residues. CDR3 DNA sequence: TGTGCCACCGGCAGCAATCAGCCCCAGCATTTT. It codes for CATGSNQPQHF.

This clone was counted a single time. The chain carries TRBV25-1 and TRBJ2-2; D not resolved. Trimming left V 8 bases short and J 1 base short, with 17 bases between. Per germline, CDR1 MGHDK and CDR2 SYGVNS. This CDR3 region has 16 residues. CDR3 bases: TGTGCCAGCCAAGACATTGGACCCGGGAACACCGGGGAGCTGTTTTTT. Its protein product is CASQDIGPGNTGELFF.

V and J are TRBV15 and TRBJ1-5; D unresolved. This CDR3 has 15 amino acids. Trimming took 0 bases from V and 4 from J, leaving 10 bases between them. Looked up from germline, CDR1 is LNHNV and CDR2 is YYDKDF (reference sequence). CDR3 sequence: CATSRDRSLNQPQHF. The CDR3 region has the DNA TGTGCCACCAGCAGAGATCGCAGCCTAAATCAGCCCCAGCATTTT.

This chain connects TRBV19 to TRBJ1-5; D gene unclear. Germline V gene data show CDR1 as LNHDA and CDR2 as SQIVND (reference sequence). There are 15 residues in the CDR3. With 4 bases removed from V and 2 bases from J, the gap between germline ends came to 12 bases. The CDR3 DNA reads TGTGCCAGTAGTACGACGGGAAACGGCAATCAGCCCCAGCATTTT. Its translation: CASSTTGNGNQPQHF.

The gene calls are TRBV10-3 and TRBJ2-7; 12 bases line up with TRBD2. Per the germline V gene, CDR1 is ENHRY and CDR2 is SYGVKD. Losses at the gene ends were 6 bases for V and 6 bases for J; bases not matched to a gene: 6. The CDR3 loop spans 14 amino acids. For the CDR3, the DNA is TGTGCCATCAGCCCTAGCGGGAGGGCCACCGAGCAGTACTTC. Amino acid sequence: CAISPSGRATEQYF.

The V gene is TRBV6-6, the J gene TRBJ2-2; 7 bases agree with TRBD2. The CDR3 consists of 15 residues. Germline CDR1 reads MNHNY; CDR2 reads SVGAGI (reference sequence). The ends lost 2 bases at V and 7 bases at J; junction bases unmatched: 7. The CDR3 DNA sequence: TGTGCCAGCAGTTACGAGCGGGATGGTTACGGGGAGCTGTTTTTT. It encodes CASSYERDGYGELFF.

The chain links TRBV9 to TRBJ2-2; a weak D match, TRBD1 (6 bases). Germline V gene sequence: CDR1 SGDLS, CDR2 YYNGEE. The V gene lost 3 bases and the J gene lost 7 bases, with 10 bases spanning the gap. The CDR3 consists of 13 residues. The chain's CDR3 is CASSDPRGGELFF. DNA of the CDR3: TGTGCCAGCAGCGACCCCAGGGGCGGGGAGCTGTTTTTT.

The genes are TRBV15 and TRBJ2-5; 8 positions match TRBD2. The CDR3 has 20 residues. V was pared by 0 bases and J by 2 bases, with 17 bases of the junction left unmatched. Germline V gene data show CDR1 as LNHNV and CDR2 as YYDKDF (reference sequence). The CDR3 DNA sequence: TGTGCCACCAGCAGAGAGATCTCGCCGGGGACTAGTGGAGGGCAAGAGACCCAGTACTTC. Protein: CATSREISPGTSGGQETQYF.

The chain couples TRBV6-1 to TRBJ1-5; D not resolved. V lost 7 bases and J 4 bases, leaving 11 bases between the germline ends. Germline CDR1 reads MNHNS; CDR2 reads SASEGT. The CDR3 consists of 13 residues. Written as DNA, the CDR3 is TGTGCCAGCAAACAAGGGATAAATCAGCCCCAGCATTTT. This sequence encodes CASKQGINQPQHF.

The rearrangement uses TRBV4-3 and TRBJ1-1; a weak D match, TRBD1 (5 bases). Germline values: CDR1 LGHNA, CDR2 YSLEER. CDR3 length: 14 amino acids. V lost 4 bases to trimming and J lost 0 bases, with 9 bases between them. In nucleotides, the CDR3 is TGCGCCAGCAGCCCAGAGGGACTGAACACTGAAGCTTTCTTT. Protein sequence: CASSPEGLNTEAFF.

V is TRBV5-4 and J is TRBJ2-7; 7 bases fit TRBD2. The J segment lost 2 bases and the V segment lost 5 bases, leaving 7 bases of the junction unmatched. Per the germline V gene, CDR1 is SGHNT and CDR2 is YYREEE (reference sequence). The CDR3 consists of 14 residues. The CDR3 nucleotides read TGTGCCAGCAGGGCCCGGGGGGAGCCCTACGAGCAGTACTTC. It encodes CASRARGEPYEQYF.